A selection of T cell receptor beta chains follows, all from one sample in a study of human T cells and chemical hapten exposure. TCRdb itself ran the 5' RACE reads through MiXCR, one entry per CDR3 protein. The table has about 110,000 distinct CDR3 sequences, approximately 20% seen once. Source of these receptors: a human donor in good health. Both conserved end residues are part of each CDR3. The order of the fields is J gene, D gene, V gene, clone size, CDR3 protein, CDR3 DNA. A D gene is named only where the DNA matches it firmly. Not all rows give a size; the values are once, few, many and, for expanded clones, a class.

j_call: TRBJ1-5; d_call: .; v_call: TRBV12-3/TRBV12-4; clone_size: .; cdr3_aa: CASRETKGGNQPQHF; cdr3_nt: TGTGCCAGCAGGGAAACCAAGGGGGGCAATCAGCCCCAGCATTTT
j_call: TRBJ1-1; d_call: TRBD1; v_call: TRBV12-3/TRBV12-4; clone_size: few; cdr3_aa: CASSPVRGLNTEAFF; cdr3_nt: TGTGCCAGCAGTCCCGTCAGGGGGTTGAACACTGAAGCTTTCTTT
j_call: TRBJ1-1; d_call: .; v_call: TRBV6-6; clone_size: few; cdr3_aa: CASKAPFEAFF; cdr3_nt: TGTGCCAGCAAAGCGCCCTTTGAAGCTTTCTTT
j_call: TRBJ2-3; d_call: .; v_call: TRBV20-1; clone_size: .; cdr3_aa: CSASHTRDLDTQYF; cdr3_nt: TGCAGTGCTAGTCACACCAGGGATTTGGATACGCAGTATTTT
j_call: TRBJ2-1; d_call: .; v_call: TRBV11-1; clone_size: few; cdr3_aa: CASSSGGGTSSYNEQFF; cdr3_nt: TGTGCCAGCAGCAGCGGTGGGGGGACGAGCTCCTACAATGAGCAGTTCTTC
j_call: TRBJ2-3; d_call: TRBD1; v_call: TRBV2; clone_size: .; cdr3_aa: CASSGTGGIFSTQYF; cdr3_nt: TGTGCCAGCAGTGGGACAGGGGGCATTTTTAGTACGCAGTATTTT
j_call: TRBJ1-2; d_call: .; v_call: TRBV24-1; clone_size: few; cdr3_aa: CATSPDSYGYTF; cdr3_nt: TGTGCCACCAGCCCCGACAGCTATGGCTACACCTTC
j_call: TRBJ1-1; d_call: .; v_call: TRBV5-8; clone_size: .; cdr3_aa: CASSERLGTEAFF; cdr3_nt: TGTGCCAGCAGCGAAAGGTTAGGGACTGAAGCTTTCTTT
j_call: TRBJ1-5; d_call: .; v_call: TRBV12-5; clone_size: many; cdr3_aa: CASAQDLNQPQHF; cdr3_nt: TGTGCTAGTGCCCAAGACCTCAATCAGCCCCAGCATTTT
j_call: TRBJ2-1; d_call: .; v_call: TRBV6-2/TRBV6-3; clone_size: .; cdr3_aa: CASSTASYIPAEQFF; cdr3_nt: TGTGCCAGCAGTACCGCTAGCTATATCCCCGCTGAGCAGTTCTTC
j_call: TRBJ2-1; d_call: .; v_call: TRBV24-1; clone_size: few; cdr3_aa: CATSESWGKDNEQFF; cdr3_nt: TGTGCCACCAGTGAGAGCTGGGGTAAAGACAATGAGCAGTTCTTC
j_call: TRBJ2-7; d_call: .; v_call: TRBV27; clone_size: many; cdr3_aa: CASRRTGRFSYEQYF; cdr3_nt: TGTGCCAGCAGGCGGACGGGACGGTTCTCCTACGAGCAGTACTTC
j_call: TRBJ1-1; d_call: .; v_call: TRBV28; clone_size: few; cdr3_aa: CASSFRPGEAFF; cdr3_nt: TGTGCCAGCAGTTTTCGGCCAGGTGAAGCTTTCTTT
j_call: TRBJ2-5; d_call: TRBD2; v_call: TRBV7-8; clone_size: .; cdr3_aa: CASSSRRLAGVRETQYF; cdr3_nt: TGTGCCAGCAGCTCTAGGCGACTAGCGGGAGTTAGAGAGACCCAGTACTTC
j_call: TRBJ2-7; d_call: .; v_call: TRBV20-1; clone_size: few; cdr3_aa: CSARTLSKALSYEQYF; cdr3_nt: TGCAGTGCTAGGACCCTGTCCAAGGCACTATCATACGAGCAGTACTTC
j_call: TRBJ1-1; d_call: .; v_call: TRBV2; clone_size: few; cdr3_aa: CASSESGRRTEAFF; cdr3_nt: TGTGCCAGCAGTGAATCTGGGCGGAGGACTGAAGCTTTCTTT
j_call: TRBJ2-3; d_call: TRBD2; v_call: TRBV11-1; clone_size: .; cdr3_aa: CASSQISGRATDTQYF; cdr3_nt: TGTGCCAGCAGCCAGATAAGCGGGAGGGCCACAGATACGCAGTATTTT
j_call: TRBJ2-7; d_call: .; v_call: TRBV4-1; clone_size: .; cdr3_aa: CDSRQVSTGAREQYF; cdr3_nt: TGCGACAGCAGACAAGTCAGCACGGGAGCACGGGAGCAGTACTTC
j_call: TRBJ2-1; d_call: .; v_call: TRBV12-3/TRBV12-4; clone_size: .; cdr3_aa: CASSWVNNEQFF; cdr3_nt: TGTGCCAGCAGTTGGGTGAACAATGAGCAGTTCTTC
j_call: TRBJ1-2; d_call: TRBD1; v_call: TRBV6-6; clone_size: few; cdr3_aa: CASSYSQGGNYGYTF; cdr3_nt: TGTGCCAGCAGTTATTCGCAGGGGGGTAACTATGGCTACACCTTC
j_call: TRBJ2-7; d_call: .; v_call: TRBV28; clone_size: .; cdr3_aa: CASSRGRNYEQYF; cdr3_nt: TGTGCCAGCAGTCGGGGACGGAACTACGAGCAGTACTTC
j_call: TRBJ1-1; d_call: .; v_call: TRBV5-4; clone_size: few; cdr3_aa: CASSPWDDLNTEAFF; cdr3_nt: TGTGCCAGCAGCCCCTGGGACGACCTGAACACTGAAGCTTTCTTT
j_call: TRBJ2-1; d_call: TRBD2; v_call: TRBV18; clone_size: .; cdr3_aa: CASSPPAGAYNEQFF; cdr3_nt: TGTGCCAGCTCACCACCGGCGGGGGCCTACAATGAGCAGTTCTTC
j_call: TRBJ2-7; d_call: .; v_call: TRBV11-2; clone_size: once; cdr3_aa: CASSQPGLGEQYF; cdr3_nt: TGTGCCAGCAGCCAACCAGGCCTGGGGGAGCAGTACTTC
j_call: TRBJ2-7; d_call: .; v_call: TRBV4-1; clone_size: .; cdr3_aa: CASSQGAQFPPQFYYEQYF; cdr3_nt: TGCGCCAGCAGCCAAGGAGCACAGTTCCCTCCCCAATTTTACTACGAGCAGTACTTC
j_call: TRBJ2-1; d_call: TRBD2; v_call: TRBV6-1; clone_size: .; cdr3_aa: CASSGRLAGGWNEQFF; cdr3_nt: TGTGCCAGCAGTGGACGACTAGCGGGAGGGTGGAATGAGCAGTTCTTC
j_call: TRBJ1-1; d_call: .; v_call: TRBV5-1; clone_size: .; cdr3_aa: CASSLSQVGTEAFF; cdr3_nt: TGCGCCAGCAGCTTGTCTCAAGTGGGCACTGAAGCTTTCTTT
j_call: TRBJ1-2; d_call: .; v_call: TRBV30; clone_size: few; cdr3_aa: CAWSVQGRTYYGYTF; cdr3_nt: TGTGCCTGGAGTGTACAGGGCAGGACTTACTATGGCTACACCTTC
j_call: TRBJ1-2; d_call: .; v_call: TRBV13; clone_size: few; cdr3_aa: CASSLGQGNFYGYTF; cdr3_nt: TGTGCCAGCAGCTTAGGGCAGGGAAACTTCTATGGCTACACCTTC
j_call: TRBJ2-5; d_call: .; v_call: TRBV6-5; clone_size: few; cdr3_aa: CASSYSSRGETQYF; cdr3_nt: TGTGCCAGCAGTTACTCGAGTAGAGGCGAGACCCAGTACTTC
j_call: TRBJ1-4; d_call: TRBD1; v_call: TRBV15; clone_size: .; cdr3_aa: CATSRTGANEKLFF; cdr3_nt: TGTGCCACCAGCAGGACAGGGGCTAATGAAAAACTGTTTTTT
j_call: TRBJ1-2; d_call: .; v_call: TRBV27; clone_size: few; cdr3_aa: CASSRSGTNHYTF; cdr3_nt: TGTGCCAGCAGTCGGTCTGGGACCAATCACTACACCTTC
j_call: TRBJ2-5; d_call: TRBD2; v_call: TRBV12-5; clone_size: few; cdr3_aa: CASGTGTSGQETQYF; cdr3_nt: TGTGCTAGTGGTACCGGGACTAGCGGGCAAGAGACCCAGTACTTC
j_call: TRBJ1-2; d_call: TRBD1; v_call: TRBV3-1; clone_size: many; cdr3_aa: CASSPWTGGDYGYTF; cdr3_nt: TGTGCCAGCAGCCCATGGACAGGGGGCGACTATGGCTACACCTTC
j_call: TRBJ2-7; d_call: TRBD2; v_call: TRBV6-5; clone_size: few; cdr3_aa: CASSSIGSGALSYEQYF; cdr3_nt: TGTGCCAGCAGTTCCATCGGGAGCGGGGCCCTCTCCTACGAGCAGTACTTC
j_call: TRBJ2-7; d_call: .; v_call: TRBV5-1; clone_size: few; cdr3_aa: CASSLNSLSSYEQYF; cdr3_nt: TGCGCCAGCAGTCTAAATTCTCTTAGCTCCTACGAGCAGTACTTC
j_call: TRBJ2-2; d_call: TRBD1; v_call: TRBV5-5; clone_size: .; cdr3_aa: CASSLQGTGELFF; cdr3_nt: TGTGCCAGCAGCTTACAGGGGACCGGGGAGCTGTTTTTT
j_call: TRBJ1-2; d_call: .; v_call: TRBV3-1; clone_size: .; cdr3_aa: CASSQAGGSHYGYTF; cdr3_nt: TGTGCCAGCAGCCAAGCGGGGGGTTCCCACTATGGCTACACCTTC
j_call: TRBJ2-7; d_call: .; v_call: TRBV4-1; clone_size: .; cdr3_aa: CASSHGPAYEQYF; cdr3_nt: TGCGCCAGCAGCCACGGTCCCGCCTACGAGCAGTACTTC
j_call: TRBJ1-5; d_call: .; v_call: TRBV28; clone_size: few; cdr3_aa: CASSERNQPQHF; cdr3_nt: TGTGCCAGCAGCGAGAGGAATCAGCCCCAGCATTTT
j_call: TRBJ2-3; d_call: .; v_call: TRBV24-1; clone_size: .; cdr3_aa: CATLGPGADTQYF; cdr3_nt: TGTGCCACCCTTGGTCCTGGAGCTGATACGCAGTATTTT
j_call: TRBJ2-3; d_call: .; v_call: TRBV7-9; clone_size: few; cdr3_aa: CASSLAGGPSTDTQYF; cdr3_nt: TGTGCCAGCAGCTTAGCGGGAGGCCCTAGCACAGATACGCAGTATTTT
j_call: TRBJ2-1; d_call: TRBD2; v_call: TRBV15; clone_size: few; cdr3_aa: CATSRNMGEGNEQFF; cdr3_nt: TGTGCCACCAGCAGGAATATGGGGGAGGGCAATGAGCAGTTCTTC
j_call: TRBJ2-3; d_call: .; v_call: TRBV11-2; clone_size: .; cdr3_aa: CASSLERAGAYF; cdr3_nt: TGTGCCAGCAGCTTAGAGCGCGCGGGTGCGTATTTT
j_call: TRBJ2-1; d_call: TRBD2; v_call: TRBV6-2/TRBV6-3; clone_size: .; cdr3_aa: CASSSPLAGDHEQFF; cdr3_nt: TGTGCCAGCAGTTCACCCTTAGCGGGAGACCATGAGCAGTTCTTC
j_call: TRBJ1-4; d_call: .; v_call: TRBV6-1; clone_size: few; cdr3_aa: CASSEFGTATNEKLFF; cdr3_nt: TGTGCCAGCAGTGAATTCGGGACCGCAACTAATGAAAAACTGTTTTTT
j_call: TRBJ1-1; d_call: TRBD1; v_call: TRBV7-9; clone_size: .; cdr3_aa: CASTQSTGRKEAFF; cdr3_nt: TGTGCCAGCACCCAATCGACAGGGAGGAAGGAAGCTTTCTTT
j_call: TRBJ1-2; d_call: .; v_call: TRBV28; clone_size: .; cdr3_aa: CASRGPAHGYTF; cdr3_nt: TGTGCCAGCCGGGGGCCAGCCCATGGCTACACCTTC
j_call: TRBJ1-5; d_call: .; v_call: TRBV27; clone_size: few; cdr3_aa: CASRLQGVGFNQPQHF; cdr3_nt: TGTGCCAGCAGATTACAGGGAGTCGGATTCAATCAGCCCCAGCATTTT
j_call: TRBJ1-4; d_call: .; v_call: TRBV25-1; clone_size: few; cdr3_aa: CASTPRGAGNEKLFF; cdr3_nt: TGTGCCAGCACCCCCCGGGGGGCCGGTAATGAAAAACTGTTTTTT
j_call: TRBJ1-1; d_call: .; v_call: TRBV12-3/TRBV12-4; clone_size: .; cdr3_aa: CASTLRTAQNTEAFF; cdr3_nt: TGTGCCAGCACCCTACGGACAGCCCAGAACACTGAAGCTTTCTTT
j_call: TRBJ1-1; d_call: .; v_call: TRBV12-3/TRBV12-4; clone_size: .; cdr3_aa: CAGSLVTEAFF; cdr3_nt: TGTGCCGGCAGTTTGGTCACTGAAGCTTTCTTT